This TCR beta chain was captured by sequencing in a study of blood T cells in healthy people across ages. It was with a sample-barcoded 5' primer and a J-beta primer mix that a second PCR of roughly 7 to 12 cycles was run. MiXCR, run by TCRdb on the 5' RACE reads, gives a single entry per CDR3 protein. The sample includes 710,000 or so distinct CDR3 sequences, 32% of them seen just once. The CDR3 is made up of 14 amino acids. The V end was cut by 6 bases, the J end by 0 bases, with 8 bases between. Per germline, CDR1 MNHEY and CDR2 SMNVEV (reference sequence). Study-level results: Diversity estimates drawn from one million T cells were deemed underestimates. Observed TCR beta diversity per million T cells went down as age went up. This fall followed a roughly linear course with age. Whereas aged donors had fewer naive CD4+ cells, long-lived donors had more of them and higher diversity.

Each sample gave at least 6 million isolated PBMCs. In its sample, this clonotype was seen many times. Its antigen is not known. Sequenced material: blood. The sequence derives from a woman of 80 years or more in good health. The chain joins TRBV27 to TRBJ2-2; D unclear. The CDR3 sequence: CASRVGANTGELFF. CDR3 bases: TGTGCCAGCAGAGTGGGTGCGAACACCGGGGAGCTGTTTTTT.